This TCR beta chain is from a study of vaccination and CD4 T cells after COVID-19. Study as a whole: Overlapping spike peptides of SARS-CoV-2, HCoV-NL63, HCoV-OC43 and HCoV-229E stimulated the cells.

The treatment: approximately 9-day PBMC culture with coronavirus spike peptide pools or control peptides (ViraFEST assay). With the Oncomine TCR Beta short-read assay, DNA from cultured CD4+ T cells was sequenced. Via MiXCR, TCRdb re-called the PCR reads, giving one row per CDR3 protein. The sample carries 22,000 or so distinct CDR3 sequences, just under 45% recorded once. Comment on this clonotype: The antigen is not known.

The CDR3 has 15 residues. The V gene end was trimmed by 6 bases and the J gene end by 5 bases; junction bases not matched to a gene: 10. Sequencing was done on a sample of CD4+ T cells from blood, cultured in vitro. The sequence was collected from a human donor who had recovered from COVID-19. The rearrangement uses TRBV12-3 or TRBV12-4 and TRBJ1-5; TRBD1 matches at 7 bases. The CDR3, as DNA: TGTGCCAGCAGCTCTTCGACAGGGCTCTATCAGCCCCAGCATTTT. Its protein product is CASSSSTGLYQPQHF.